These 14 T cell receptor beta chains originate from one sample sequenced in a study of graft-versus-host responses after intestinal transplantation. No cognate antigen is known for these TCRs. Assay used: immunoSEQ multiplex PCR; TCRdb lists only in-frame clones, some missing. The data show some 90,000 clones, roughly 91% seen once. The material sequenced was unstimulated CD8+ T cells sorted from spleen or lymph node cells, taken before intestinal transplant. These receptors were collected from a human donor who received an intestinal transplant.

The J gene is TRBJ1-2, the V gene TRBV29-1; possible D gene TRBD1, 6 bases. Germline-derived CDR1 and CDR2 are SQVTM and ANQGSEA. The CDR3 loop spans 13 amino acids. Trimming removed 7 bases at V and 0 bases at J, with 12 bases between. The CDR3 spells CSAMDSSNYGYTF. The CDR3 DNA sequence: TGCAGCGCCATGGACAGTTCTAACTATGGCTACACCTTC.

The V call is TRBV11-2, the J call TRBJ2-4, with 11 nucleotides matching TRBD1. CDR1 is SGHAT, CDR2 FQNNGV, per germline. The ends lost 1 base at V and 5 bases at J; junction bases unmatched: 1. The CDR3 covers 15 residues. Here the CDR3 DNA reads TGTGCCAGCAGCTTAGCGGGACAGGGGGAAAACATTCAGTACTTC. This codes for CASSLAGQGENIQYF.

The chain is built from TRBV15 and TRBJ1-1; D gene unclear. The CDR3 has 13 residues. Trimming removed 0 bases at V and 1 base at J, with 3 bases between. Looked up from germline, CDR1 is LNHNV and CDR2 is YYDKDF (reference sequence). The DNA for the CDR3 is TGTGCCACCAGCAGAGATAGGAACACTGAAGCTTTCTTT. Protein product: CATSRDRNTEAFF.

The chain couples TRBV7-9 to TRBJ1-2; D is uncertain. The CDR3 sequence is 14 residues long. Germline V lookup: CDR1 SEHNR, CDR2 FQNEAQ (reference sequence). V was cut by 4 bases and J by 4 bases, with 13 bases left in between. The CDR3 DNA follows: TGTGCCAGCAGCTCTATCACGGTTGTCTATGGCTACACCTTC. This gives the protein CASSSITVVYGYTF.

The CDR3 region is CASSFQDSSSYEQYF. The DNA for the CDR3 is TGTGCCAGCAGCTTTCAGGATTCAAGCTCCTACGAGCAGTACTTC. The chain is built from TRBV11-2 and TRBJ2-7; no clear D gene. CDR3 length equals 15 residues. Between the trimmed V and J ends, which lost 3 bases and 0 bases, there was a span of 12 bases. Germline V gene lookup returns CDR1 SGHAT and CDR2 FQNNGV.

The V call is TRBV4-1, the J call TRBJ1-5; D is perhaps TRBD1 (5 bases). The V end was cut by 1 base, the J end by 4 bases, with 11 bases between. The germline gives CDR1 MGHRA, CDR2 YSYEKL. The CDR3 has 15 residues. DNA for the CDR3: TGCGCCAGCAGCCAAGGGGGACTGACGAATCAGCCCCAGCATTTT. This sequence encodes CASSQGGLTNQPQHF.

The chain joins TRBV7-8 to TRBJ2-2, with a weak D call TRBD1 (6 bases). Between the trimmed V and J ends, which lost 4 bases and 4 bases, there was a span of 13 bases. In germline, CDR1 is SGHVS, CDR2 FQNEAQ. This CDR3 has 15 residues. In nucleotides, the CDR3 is TGTGCCAGCAGCTCGGGACACGCATCCACCGGGGAGCTGTTTTTT. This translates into CASSSGHASTGELFF.

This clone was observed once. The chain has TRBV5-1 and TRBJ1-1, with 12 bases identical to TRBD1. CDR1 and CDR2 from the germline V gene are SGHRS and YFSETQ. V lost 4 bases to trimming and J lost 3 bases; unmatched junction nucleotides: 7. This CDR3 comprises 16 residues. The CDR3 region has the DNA TGCGCCAGCAGCACCGGGACAGGGGGCGTAGACACTGAAGCTTTCTTT. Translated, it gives CASSTGTGGVDTEAFF.

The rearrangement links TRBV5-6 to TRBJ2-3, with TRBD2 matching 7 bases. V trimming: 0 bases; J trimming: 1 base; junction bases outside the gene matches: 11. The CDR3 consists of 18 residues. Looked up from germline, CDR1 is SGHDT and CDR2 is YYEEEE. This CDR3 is CASSLASASGGGTDTQYF. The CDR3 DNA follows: TGTGCCAGCAGCTTGGCTTCGGCTAGCGGAGGGGGCACAGATACGCAGTATTTT.

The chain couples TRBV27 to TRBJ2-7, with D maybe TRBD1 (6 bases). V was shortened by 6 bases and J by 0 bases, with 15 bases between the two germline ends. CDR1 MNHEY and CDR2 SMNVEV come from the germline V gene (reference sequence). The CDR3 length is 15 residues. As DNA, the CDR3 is TGTGCCAGCAGCTTGACAGGTGGGGCCTCCTACGAGCAGTACTTC. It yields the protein CASSLTGGASYEQYF.

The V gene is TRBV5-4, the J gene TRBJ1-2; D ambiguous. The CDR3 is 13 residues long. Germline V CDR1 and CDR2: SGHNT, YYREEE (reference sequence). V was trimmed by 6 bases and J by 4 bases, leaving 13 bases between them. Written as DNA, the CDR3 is TGTGCCAGCAAAGAGGGCGGTAGCTATGGCTACACCTTC. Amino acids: CASKEGGSYGYTF.

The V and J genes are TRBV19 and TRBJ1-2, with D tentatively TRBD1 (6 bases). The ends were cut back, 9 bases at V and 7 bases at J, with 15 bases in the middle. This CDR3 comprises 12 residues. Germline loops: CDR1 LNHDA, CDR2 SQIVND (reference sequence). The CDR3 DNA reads TGTGCCAGCAACCAGGGGTACCGTGGCTACACCTTC. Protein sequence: CASNQGYRGYTF.

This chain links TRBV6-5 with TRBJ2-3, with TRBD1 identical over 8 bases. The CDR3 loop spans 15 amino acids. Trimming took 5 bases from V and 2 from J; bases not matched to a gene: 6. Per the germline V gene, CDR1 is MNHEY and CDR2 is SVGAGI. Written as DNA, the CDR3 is TGTGCCAGCAGTAAAACAGGGGGGATCACAGATACGCAGTATTTT. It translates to CASSKTGGITDTQYF.

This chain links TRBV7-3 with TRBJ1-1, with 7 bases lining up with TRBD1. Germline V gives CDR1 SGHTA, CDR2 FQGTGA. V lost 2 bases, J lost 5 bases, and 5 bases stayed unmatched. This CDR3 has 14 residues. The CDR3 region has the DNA TGTGCCAGCAGCTTAGTATCAGGGGGTACTGAAGCTTTCTTT. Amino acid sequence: CASSLVSGGTEAFF.